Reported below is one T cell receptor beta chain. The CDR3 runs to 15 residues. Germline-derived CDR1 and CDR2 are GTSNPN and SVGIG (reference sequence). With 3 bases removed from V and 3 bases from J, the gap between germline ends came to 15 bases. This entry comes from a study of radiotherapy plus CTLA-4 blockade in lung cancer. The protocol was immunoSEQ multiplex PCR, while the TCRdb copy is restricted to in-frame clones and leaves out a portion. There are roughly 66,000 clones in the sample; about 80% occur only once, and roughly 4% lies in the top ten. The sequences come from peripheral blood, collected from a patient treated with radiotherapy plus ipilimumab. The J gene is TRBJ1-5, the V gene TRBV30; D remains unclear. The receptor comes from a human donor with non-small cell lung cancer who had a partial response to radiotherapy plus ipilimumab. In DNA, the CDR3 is TGTGCCTGGAGGCGGGCCGGGAACAACAATCAGCCCCAGCATTTT. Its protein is CAWRRAGNNNQPQHF.